This is a list of T cell receptor beta chains from one sample in a study of T-cell memory formation after mild COVID-19. TCRdb re-called the 5' RACE reads with MiXCR, one entry per CDR3 protein. In the table there are some 330,000 distinct CDR3 sequences, 21% of which are singletons. Sequencing was performed on PBMCs or a T cell subset sorted from them (not recorded which). The receptors originated from an adult woman who had mild COVID-19 (a few samples of this study predate the infection). Cell type and time point are not known. The CDR3 runs from the conserved cysteine through the conserved F or W. Each record gives: clone size, D gene, V gene, J gene, CDR3 DNA, CDR3 protein. The D gene is left open where the match is weak. Expanded clones are given a class, and other clones once, few, many or no size at all.

>few|-|TRBV7-2|TRBJ2-1
TGTGCCAGCAGACCCCCCGGGACCGTGTACAATGAGCAGTTCTTC
CASRPPGTVYNEQFF
>-|TRBD1|TRBV19|TRBJ1-5
TGTGCCAGTAGTAGTGGGACAGTAATTAACTATAGCAATCAGCCCCAGCATTTT
CASSSGTVINYSNQPQHF
>-|TRBD1|TRBV7-3|TRBJ1-1
TGCGCCAGCAGCCACCTGCCGGGACAGGGGAGGAACACTGAAGCTTTCTTT
CASSHLPGQGRNTEAFF
>-|-|TRBV7-9|TRBJ2-5
TGTGCCAGCTTAAAGGGGTGGCAAGAGACCCAGTACTTC
CASLKGWQETQYF
>-|-|TRBV10-3|TRBJ2-5
TGTGCCATCAAATTAGGGGTACAAGAGACCCAGTACTTC
CAIKLGVQETQYF
>-|-|TRBV5-5|TRBJ2-7
TGTGCCAGCAGCCTGCTTCCGACAGGCAGCTCCTACGAGCAGTACTTC
CASSLLPTGSSYEQYF
>few|-|TRBV27|TRBJ2-7
TGTGCCAGCAGTTTATCGAAAAGCTCCTACGAGCAGTACTTC
CASSLSKSSYEQYF
>few|TRBD2|TRBV3-1|TRBJ2-4
TGTGCCAGCAGCCAAGAATGGACTAGCGGGAAGGGCGCCAAAAACATTCAGTACTTC
CASSQEWTSGKGAKNIQYF
>-|TRBD1|TRBV12-3/TRBV12-4|TRBJ2-7
TGTGCCAGCAGGGACAGGGTTACCAACGAGCAGTACTTC
CASRDRVTNEQYF
>-|-|TRBV5-1|TRBJ1-1
TGCGCCAGCAGCCTACTGGGACTGCTGAACACTGAAGCTTTCTTT
CASSLLGLLNTEAFF
>-|TRBD2|TRBV7-2|TRBJ2-1
TGTGCCAGCAGCTTATATCGCGCGGGAGGGAATGAGCAGTTCTTC
CASSLYRAGGNEQFF
>-|TRBD1|TRBV4-3|TRBJ2-7
TGCGCCAGCAGCCGCGGGACAGGGGGGATCGAGCAGTACTTC
CASSRGTGGIEQYF
>many|TRBD2|TRBV5-1|TRBJ2-3
TGCGCCAGCAGCGGAAGCCCGACTAGCGGATATAGCACAGATACGCAGTATTTT
CASSGSPTSGYSTDTQYF
>few|-|TRBV7-6|TRBJ1-2
TGTGCCAGCAGCTTAAACTCAGCGGGATATGGCTACACCTTC
CASSLNSAGYGYTF
>-|TRBD1|TRBV30|TRBJ2-5
TGTGCCTGGAGTCCACCTGACAGGGATTCCGAGACCCAGTACTTC
CAWSPPDRDSETQYF
>few|TRBD1|TRBV4-3|TRBJ2-7
TGCGCCAGCAGCCTACACCGGGACAGGGCTAGCGAGCAGTACTTC
CASSLHRDRASEQYF
>-|-|TRBV5-1|TRBJ2-1
TGCGCCAGCAGCTTAGGACGGACCGATAATGAGCAGTTCTTC
CASSLGRTDNEQFF
>-|-|TRBV18|TRBJ2-1
TGTGCCAGCTCACCTTTGAGGGGGGGCGCATCCTACAATGAGCAGTTCTTC
CASSPLRGGASYNEQFF
>many|-|TRBV9|TRBJ2-7
TGTGCCAGCAGCGAGACAGTATCCGTCAGCGAGCAGTACTTC
CASSETVSVSEQYF
>-|-|TRBV6-1|TRBJ1-1
TGTGCCACAACCGCAGTGGGGTCTGGCACTGAAGCTTTCTTT
CATTAVGSGTEAFF
>-|TRBD2|TRBV13|TRBJ2-7
TGTGCCAGCAGCCCAGGACTAGCGGAAGGTGAGCAGTACTTC
CASSPGLAEGEQYF
>-|-|TRBV30|TRBJ1-2
TGTGCCTGGAGTGGAAGTAGAGAAAACTATGGCTACACCTTC
CAWSGSRENYGYTF
>-|-|TRBV7-9|TRBJ1-2
TGTGCCAGCAGCGACCGGGATACATATGGCTACACCTTC
CASSDRDTYGYTF
>-|TRBD1|TRBV7-8|TRBJ2-5
TGTGCCAGCAGCACAGGACAGGGTTGGGAGACCCAGTACTTC
CASSTGQGWETQYF
>few|TRBD2|TRBV20-1|TRBJ2-3
TGCAGTGCCGAGACTAGCTCCACAGATACGCAGTATTTT
CSAETSSTDTQYF
>-|TRBD1|TRBV12-3/TRBV12-4|TRBJ1-2
TGTGCCAGCAGTTGGACAGGGGGCTACACCTTC
CASSWTGGYTF
>-|-|TRBV6-5|TRBJ1-1
TGTGCCAGCAGCAACAGGGAGCGTAACACTGAAGCTTTCTTT
CASSNRERNTEAFF
>few|-|TRBV15|TRBJ2-1
TGTGCCACCAGCAGAGAAGGGGGGACTACGCAGTTCTTC
CATSREGGTTQFF
>-|-|TRBV4-1|TRBJ1-1
TGCGCCAGCAGCCAAGATGGGGACCTAAACACTGAAGCTTTCTTT
CASSQDGDLNTEAFF
>-|-|TRBV5-1|TRBJ2-7
TGCGCCAGCAGCTTGAAAGGGGGGAGCTCCTACGAGCAGTACTTC
CASSLKGGSSYEQYF
>many|TRBD2|TRBV7-9|TRBJ2-5
TGTGCCAGCAGCGCGAGCGGGAGGGATAAAGAGACCCAGTACTTC
CASSASGRDKETQYF
>-|-|TRBV12-2|TRBJ1-1
TGTGCAAGTCGCGAGACAGGGCTCGGGACTGAAGCTTTCTTT
CASRETGLGTEAFF
>few|TRBD2|TRBV10-2|TRBJ2-2
TGCGCCAGCAGTGCAAGCGGGGCGCTACTCGCCGGGGAGCTGTTTTTT
CASSASGALLAGELFF
>-|-|TRBV2|TRBJ2-1
TGTGCCAGCAGTCCCACACGCTCCTACAATGAGCAGTTCTTC
CASSPTRSYNEQFF
>-|-|TRBV20-1|TRBJ1-1
TGCAGTGCTAGGGACTGGGAGAGCACTGAAGCTTTCTTT
CSARDWESTEAFF
>-|-|TRBV14|TRBJ2-3
TGTGCCAGCAGCCACGGAGGGGGCGCAGGGGATACGCAGTATTTT
CASSHGGGAGDTQYF
>-|-|TRBV4-3|TRBJ2-5
TGCGCCAGCAGCCAAGATCACAGGGACGGAGAAGAGACCCAGTACTTC
CASSQDHRDGEETQYF
>-|-|TRBV20-1|TRBJ2-7
TGCAGTGCTAGCCGACGGGGGATGGGAGACTACGAGCAGTACTTC
CSASRRGMGDYEQYF
>many|TRBD2|TRBV11-1|TRBJ2-1
TGTGCCAGCAGCCGAGGGGGTAATAGCGGGAACAATGAGCAGTTCTTC
CASSRGGNSGNNEQFF
>-|-|TRBV7-9|TRBJ2-3
TGTGCCAGCAGCTTAGCCGGGGTGGTGGGCACAGATACGCAGTATTTT
CASSLAGVVGTDTQYF
>few|-|TRBV30|TRBJ2-1
TGTGCCTGGAGTGGACAGACCTACAATGAGCAGTTCTTC
CAWSGQTYNEQFF
>few|-|TRBV4-1|TRBJ2-1
TGCGCCAGCAGCCAAGTTAAACAGTACAATGAGCAGTTCTTC
CASSQVKQYNEQFF
>few|-|TRBV20-1|TRBJ2-5
TGCAGTGCTACAGGGACCACACAAGAGACCCAGTACTTC
CSATGTTQETQYF
>-|-|TRBV30|TRBJ1-1
TGTGCCTGGAGTAGGTCAACCGGGAACACTGAAGCTTTCTTT
CAWSRSTGNTEAFF
>many|TRBD2|TRBV20-1|TRBJ2-3
TGCAGTGCTCTTACGGGAGGCGCAGATACGCAGTATTTT
CSALTGGADTQYF
>-|TRBD2|TRBV6-6|TRBJ2-7
TGTGCCAGCAGTTCCGCGGGGGGCGTTTCCTACGAGCAGTACTTC
CASSSAGGVSYEQYF
>-|TRBD1|TRBV6-6|TRBJ1-4
TGTGCCAGCAGATTCCCCCCGGGACAGGGCCAAAATGAAAAACTGTTTTTT
CASRFPPGQGQNEKLFF
>-|-|TRBV15|TRBJ2-2
TGTGCCACCAGCACTCAGACAGGGGTCGGGAGGGCCGGGGAGCTGTTTTTT
CATSTQTGVGRAGELFF
>-|-|TRBV9|TRBJ1-6
TGTGCCAGCAGCGAGTTACAAGGAGCGAATTCACCCCTCCACTTT
CASSELQGANSPLHF
>few|TRBD1|TRBV5-1|TRBJ1-1
TGCGCCAGCAGCACGGGACAGGGGGGTTGGACTGAAGCTTTCTTT
CASSTGQGGWTEAFF